This TCR beta chain stems from a study of a mutant IDH1 vaccine in newly diagnosed glioma. At the level of the study: Patients had received radiotherapy, temozolomide, or both previously, most receiving both.

Study-level points and caveats: Researchers report vaccine-induced immune responses in 93.3% of patients.

Time point in this sample: week 47, end of study. Vaccination used 300 ug of mutant IDH1 20-mer peptide per dose, with topical imiquimod. This clone was seen only a few times. What it binds is unknown. Clones were read by immunoSEQ multiplex PCR, and TCRdb kept only the in-frame ones, dropping some. Here the sample spans about 32,000 clones, roughly 90% being singletons. The sequencing used PBMCs, collected from a glioma patient whose treatment included an IDH1 peptide vaccine. The source is a man aged 40-49 years with glioma.

DNA for the CDR3: TGCGCCAGCAGTAACCCCGGGACAGGCCTCACCGGGGAGCTGTTTTTT. It encodes CASSNPGTGLTGELFF. The chain couples TRBV10-1 to TRBJ2-2; 8 bases fit TRBD1. Germline lookup yields CDR1 WNHNN and CDR2 SYGVQD (reference sequence). This CDR3 region has 16 residues. V dropped 5 bases and J dropped 4; count of bases not matched to a gene: 9.